This TCR beta chain was found in a study of T-cell memory formation after mild COVID-19. Study as a whole: TCR clusters were largely donor specific.

Study-wide points: Mainly in CM and EM were contracting CD4+ clones; CD8+ were in EMRA. Clones contracting over day 15 to 85 were CD4/CD8 balanced, with later expanders leaning CD4+.

Points on this clonotype: Its antigen is not known.

CDR1 and CDR2 (germline): SQVTM, ANQGSEA. The CDR3 extends over 14 amino acids. Trimming removed 3 bases at V and 6 bases at J, with 14 bases between. TCRdb re-derived calls from the 5' RACE reads in MiXCR, one entry per CDR3 protein. Among about 540,000 distinct CDR3 sequences, roughly 20% were seen once, and the ten largest hold approximately 13%. The receptor was isolated from an adult woman who had mild COVID-19 (a few samples of this study predate the infection). Cell type and time point are not known. Sequences were obtained from PBMCs or a T cell subset sorted from them (not recorded which). The gene calls are TRBV29-1 and TRBJ2-2; TRBD1 is a possible D gene (6 bases). Here the CDR3 reads CSVDVRGIAGELFF. CDR3 nucleotide sequence: TGCAGCGTTGACGTGAGGGGGATAGCCGGGGAGCTGTTTTTT.